This is a list of T cell receptor beta chains from one sample in a study of T-cell memory formation after mild COVID-19. One entry per CDR3 protein results from TCRdb running MiXCR on the 5' RACE reads. The sample lists roughly 380,000 distinct CDR3 sequences, around 28% occurring once. Sequencing was done on a sample of PBMCs or a T cell subset sorted from them (not recorded which). The receptors shown here come from an adult woman who had mild COVID-19 (a few samples of this study predate the infection). Cell type and time point are not known. Both conserved end residues are part of each CDR3. The order of the fields is CDR3 protein, CDR3 DNA, D gene, V gene, J gene, clone size. D genes are given only for firm matches. Expanded clones are given a class, and other clones once, few, many or no size at all.

cdr3_aa: CSVETGTSGSF
cdr3_nt: TGCAGCGTTGAGACAGGGACTAGCGGGAGCTTC
d_call: TRBD2
v_call: TRBV29-1
j_call: TRBJ2-1
clone_size: few

cdr3_aa: CASSYSGTRGGKNIQYF
cdr3_nt: TGTGCCAGCAGTTACTCAGGGACCCGCGGCGGCAAAAACATTCAGTACTTC
d_call: .
v_call: TRBV6-5
j_call: TRBJ2-4
clone_size: .

cdr3_aa: CAISEPTGSNSPLHF
cdr3_nt: TGTGCCATCAGTGAGCCGACAGGGTCAAATTCACCCCTCCACTTT
d_call: TRBD1
v_call: TRBV10-3
j_call: TRBJ1-6
clone_size: .

cdr3_aa: CASSPKRLAGGPGEQFF
cdr3_nt: TGTGCCAGCAGCCCGAAGAGACTAGCGGGGGGGCCAGGTGAGCAGTTCTTC
d_call: TRBD2
v_call: TRBV7-9
j_call: TRBJ2-1
clone_size: many

cdr3_aa: CASRKGRMVETQYF
cdr3_nt: TGTGCCAGCAGGAAGGGACGGATGGTGGAGACCCAGTACTTC
d_call: .
v_call: TRBV6-1
j_call: TRBJ2-5
clone_size: few

cdr3_aa: CASSIVFRGSEAFF
cdr3_nt: TGTGCCAGTAGTATAGTGTTTCGGGGATCGGAAGCTTTCTTT
d_call: .
v_call: TRBV19
j_call: TRBJ1-1
clone_size: few

cdr3_aa: CASSYGVRDTQYF
cdr3_nt: TGTGCCAGCAGTTACGGGGTCCGCGATACGCAGTATTTT
d_call: .
v_call: TRBV6-5
j_call: TRBJ2-3
clone_size: .

cdr3_aa: CSALAGGTGNTQYF
cdr3_nt: TGCAGTGCTCTAGCGGGCGGCACTGGGAATACGCAGTATTTT
d_call: TRBD2
v_call: TRBV20-1
j_call: TRBJ2-3
clone_size: few

cdr3_aa: CASSPGPGLAAEQYF
cdr3_nt: TGTGCCAGCAGCCCAGGCCCGGGACTAGCAGCCGAGCAGTACTTC
d_call: TRBD2
v_call: TRBV9
j_call: TRBJ2-7
clone_size: few

cdr3_aa: CASSFRDRTNSPLHF
cdr3_nt: TGTGCCAGTAGTTTTCGGGACAGGACAAATTCACCCCTCCACTTT
d_call: TRBD1
v_call: TRBV19
j_call: TRBJ1-6
clone_size: few

cdr3_aa: CASSFGAHLAKNIQYF
cdr3_nt: TGTGCCAGCAGTTTCGGGGCACACTTAGCCAAAAACATTCAGTACTTC
d_call: .
v_call: TRBV12-3/TRBV12-4
j_call: TRBJ2-4
clone_size: once

cdr3_aa: CSVLTANTGELFF
cdr3_nt: TGCAGCGTGCTGACAGCGAACACCGGGGAGCTGTTTTTT
d_call: .
v_call: TRBV29-1
j_call: TRBJ2-2
clone_size: few

cdr3_aa: CASSLERGRGTEAFF
cdr3_nt: TGCGCCAGCAGCTTGGAGCGGGGGCGAGGCACTGAAGCTTTCTTT
d_call: .
v_call: TRBV5-1
j_call: TRBJ1-1
clone_size: .

cdr3_aa: CASSSTMGTEAFF
cdr3_nt: TGTGCCAGCAGCTCAACTATGGGTACTGAAGCTTTCTTT
d_call: .
v_call: TRBV11-3
j_call: TRBJ1-1
clone_size: .

cdr3_aa: CASSEEGTVSSYEQYF
cdr3_nt: TGCGCCAGCAGCGAAGAGGGGACAGTCAGCTCCTACGAGCAGTACTTC
d_call: TRBD1
v_call: TRBV5-1
j_call: TRBJ2-7
clone_size: .

cdr3_aa: CATSETGNQPQHF
cdr3_nt: TGTGCCACCAGTGAGACCGGTAATCAGCCCCAGCATTTT
d_call: .
v_call: TRBV24-1
j_call: TRBJ1-5
clone_size: .

cdr3_aa: CASSETSGDTYNEQFF
cdr3_nt: TGTGCCAGCAGTGAAACTAGCGGGGACACCTACAATGAGCAGTTCTTC
d_call: TRBD2
v_call: TRBV9
j_call: TRBJ2-1
clone_size: .

cdr3_aa: CASSLSPGQTEAFF
cdr3_nt: TGTGCCAGCAGCTTAAGTCCCGGACAAACTGAAGCTTTCTTT
d_call: .
v_call: TRBV7-3
j_call: TRBJ1-1
clone_size: .

cdr3_aa: CASSTEAPRLKDTEAFF
cdr3_nt: TGCGCCAGCAGCACTGAAGCCCCTCGTCTCAAAGACACTGAAGCTTTCTTT
d_call: .
v_call: TRBV5-1
j_call: TRBJ1-1
clone_size: few

cdr3_aa: CSASPAASNEKLFF
cdr3_nt: TGCAGTGCTTCCCCCGCGGCCTCTAATGAAAAACTGTTTTTT
d_call: .
v_call: TRBV20-1
j_call: TRBJ1-4
clone_size: .

cdr3_aa: CAISERLAGPYNEQFF
cdr3_nt: TGTGCCATCAGTGAACGACTAGCGGGACCCTACAATGAGCAGTTCTTC
d_call: TRBD2
v_call: TRBV10-3
j_call: TRBJ2-1
clone_size: few

cdr3_aa: CASSPAGTSGYTF
cdr3_nt: TGTGCCAGTAGTCCAGCCGGGACAAGTGGCTACACCTTC
d_call: .
v_call: TRBV19
j_call: TRBJ1-2
clone_size: few

cdr3_aa: CASSLQRSSYNEQFF
cdr3_nt: TGTGCCAGCAGCTTGCAACGGAGCTCCTACAATGAGCAGTTCTTC
d_call: .
v_call: TRBV5-5
j_call: TRBJ2-1
clone_size: few

cdr3_aa: CASLVAGGPQETQYF
cdr3_nt: TGTGCCAGCCTTGTAGCGGGGGGGCCTCAAGAGACCCAGTACTTC
d_call: TRBD2
v_call: TRBV5-6
j_call: TRBJ2-5
clone_size: many

cdr3_aa: CASSQESIGNSPLHF
cdr3_nt: TGCGCCAGCAGCCAAGAATCCATAGGCAATTCACCCCTCCACTTT
d_call: .
v_call: TRBV4-3
j_call: TRBJ1-6
clone_size: .

cdr3_aa: CASSSSVGRQETQYF
cdr3_nt: TGTGCCAGCAGCTCCAGTGTGGGGCGGCAAGAGACCCAGTACTTC
d_call: .
v_call: TRBV7-2
j_call: TRBJ2-5
clone_size: .

cdr3_aa: CASSPSLTRGTYEQYF
cdr3_nt: TGTGCTAGCAGCCCCTCATTGACCCGGGGTACCTACGAGCAGTACTTC
d_call: .
v_call: TRBV7-7
j_call: TRBJ2-7
clone_size: .

cdr3_aa: CASSDYQVTVPNSPLHF
cdr3_nt: TGTGCCAGCAGTGACTACCAAGTTACAGTACCTAATTCACCCCTCCACTTT
d_call: .
v_call: TRBV6-4
j_call: TRBJ1-6
clone_size: .

cdr3_aa: CASSPRDRASTEAFF
cdr3_nt: TGTGCCAGCTCACCTCGGGACAGGGCGTCCACTGAAGCTTTCTTT
d_call: TRBD1
v_call: TRBV18
j_call: TRBJ1-1
clone_size: .

cdr3_aa: CASSSGTGFYEQFF
cdr3_nt: TGTGCCAGCAGCTCCGGGACAGGGTTCTATGAGCAGTTCTTC
d_call: TRBD1
v_call: TRBV11-2
j_call: TRBJ2-1
clone_size: .

cdr3_aa: CASSGAGGSNEQFF
cdr3_nt: TGTGCCAGCAGCGGGGCCGGCGGAAGCAATGAGCAGTTCTTC
d_call: .
v_call: TRBV27
j_call: TRBJ2-1
clone_size: .

cdr3_aa: CATSRALIADSSYNEQFF
cdr3_nt: TGTGCCACCAGCAGAGCCCTCATAGCGGACAGCTCCTACAATGAGCAGTTCTTC
d_call: .
v_call: TRBV15
j_call: TRBJ2-1
clone_size: few

cdr3_aa: CASSRDGGNQPQHF
cdr3_nt: TGTGCCAGCTCACGAGACGGAGGCAATCAGCCCCAGCATTTT
d_call: .
v_call: TRBV18
j_call: TRBJ1-5
clone_size: .

cdr3_aa: CASLGAPGQGYEQYF
cdr3_nt: TGTGCCAGCTTAGGAGCCCCGGGACAGGGCTACGAGCAGTACTTC
d_call: TRBD1
v_call: TRBV6-1
j_call: TRBJ2-7
clone_size: .

cdr3_aa: CSPRDGGTEAFF
cdr3_nt: TGCAGTCCCAGGGATGGGGGCACTGAAGCTTTCTTT
d_call: .
v_call: TRBV20-1
j_call: TRBJ1-1
clone_size: .

cdr3_aa: CASSRKRGDEQFF
cdr3_nt: TGTGCTAGCAGCCGCAAGCGGGGGGATGAGCAGTTCTTC
d_call: TRBD2
v_call: TRBV7-7
j_call: TRBJ2-1
clone_size: .

cdr3_aa: CSARDSGYEQYF
cdr3_nt: TGCAGTGCCAGGGACTCAGGCTACGAGCAGTACTTC
d_call: .
v_call: TRBV20-1
j_call: TRBJ2-7
clone_size: .

cdr3_aa: CASSHPGTAGEQYF
cdr3_nt: TGTGCCAGCAGCCATCCCGGGACAGCTGGCGAGCAGTACTTC
d_call: TRBD1
v_call: TRBV16
j_call: TRBJ2-7
clone_size: .

cdr3_aa: CASSPLLRGQETQYF
cdr3_nt: TGTGCCAGCTCACCCCTGCTCCGGGGACAAGAGACCCAGTACTTC
d_call: .
v_call: TRBV18
j_call: TRBJ2-5
clone_size: .

cdr3_aa: CATSRGTGTIPLRANVLTF
cdr3_nt: TGTGCCACCAGCAGAGGTACCGGGACAATCCCCTTGAGGGCCAACGTCCTGACTTTC
d_call: .
v_call: TRBV15
j_call: TRBJ2-6
clone_size: few

cdr3_aa: CATSREGGGAYEQYF
cdr3_nt: TGTGCCACCAGCAGAGAAGGCGGGGGGGCCTACGAGCAGTACTTC
d_call: TRBD2
v_call: TRBV15
j_call: TRBJ2-7
clone_size: once

cdr3_aa: CASSQDPADNSPLHF
cdr3_nt: TGCGCCAGCAGCCAAGATCCGGCAGATAATTCACCCCTCCACTTT
d_call: .
v_call: TRBV4-1
j_call: TRBJ1-6
clone_size: .

cdr3_aa: CASSGQASGGPYNEQFF
cdr3_nt: TGTGCCAGCAGCGGACAAGCTAGCGGGGGGCCCTACAATGAGCAGTTCTTC
d_call: TRBD2
v_call: TRBV7-8
j_call: TRBJ2-1
clone_size: .

cdr3_aa: CASTDLLTSGGDEQFF
cdr3_nt: TGCGCCAGCACTGACCTCCTTACTAGCGGGGGAGATGAGCAGTTCTTC
d_call: TRBD2
v_call: TRBV5-1
j_call: TRBJ2-1
clone_size: few

cdr3_aa: CASSLGDGLAGDEQYF
cdr3_nt: TGTGCCAGCAGCTTAGGCGACGGACTAGCGGGAGACGAGCAGTACTTC
d_call: TRBD2
v_call: TRBV11-3
j_call: TRBJ2-7
clone_size: .

cdr3_aa: CATSATGDSYEQYF
cdr3_nt: TGTGCCACCAGCGCTACAGGGGATTCCTACGAGCAGTACTTC
d_call: TRBD1
v_call: TRBV15
j_call: TRBJ2-7
clone_size: few

cdr3_aa: CASRWTSGPRNEQFF
cdr3_nt: TGTGCCAGTAGGTGGACTAGCGGCCCTCGGAATGAGCAGTTCTTC
d_call: TRBD2
v_call: TRBV19
j_call: TRBJ2-1
clone_size: .